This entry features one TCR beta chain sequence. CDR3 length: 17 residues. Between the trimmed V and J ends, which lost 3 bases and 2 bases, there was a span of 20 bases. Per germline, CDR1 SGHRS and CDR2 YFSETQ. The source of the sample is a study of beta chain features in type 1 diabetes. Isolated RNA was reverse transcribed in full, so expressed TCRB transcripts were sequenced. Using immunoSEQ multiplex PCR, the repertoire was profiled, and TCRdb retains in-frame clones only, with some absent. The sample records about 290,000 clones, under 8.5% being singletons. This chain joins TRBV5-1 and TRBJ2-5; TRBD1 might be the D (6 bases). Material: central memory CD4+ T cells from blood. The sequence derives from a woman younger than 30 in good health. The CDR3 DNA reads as TGCGCCAGCAGCTACGGAATGACAGGATTCCGGCAAGAGACCCAGTACTTC. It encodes CASSYGMTGFRQETQYF.